This TCR beta chain was identified in a study of shared clonotypes between healthy human individuals. As processed by the authors: ImmunoSEQ only sent back junction sequences with no quality scores, so filtering was done differently. Method: immunoSEQ multiplex PCR; TCRdb's copy keeps in-frame clones and lacks some. V and J calls and clone size are copied from that table; D and trimming were computed from the DNA. The table lists more than 2 million clones, 93% of them singletons. Turning to this clone: Its antigen is unidentified.

Broader study findings: Among donors, sharing of clonotypes was expected to be affected by sequencing depth.

The naive CD8 fraction comprised CD45RO-negative cells positively selected for CCR7 and excluded terminally differentiated effector memory CD45RA+ cells. The CDR3 sequence is 14 residues long. Germline V gives CDR1 SGHDT, CDR2 YYEEEE. Germline trimming cut 3 bases from V and 3 bases from J; bases unmatched to any gene: 2. The V call is TRBV5-6, the J call TRBJ2-2; 7 bases agree with TRBD2. Sequenced: naive CD8+ T cells from PBMCs. The sequence was collected from a man younger than 35 in good health. Some clones in this sample may be carry-over from other donors' samples. The CDR3 reads CASSWAGDTGELFF. Here the CDR3 DNA reads TGTGCCAGCAGCTGGGCGGGGGACACCGGGGAGCTGTTTTTT.